These 20 T cell receptor beta chains share one sample of origin, sequenced in a study. Produced via immunoSEQ multiplex PCR; TCRdb's table is partial and in-frame only. The sample includes nearly 70,000 clones, over 85% of them seen just once. The sample comprised PBMCs. The receptor source for this set is a man in his forties with rheumatoid arthritis.

The V call is TRBV5-6, the J call TRBJ1-1; D possibly corresponds to TRBD1 (5 bases). The CDR3 has 14 residues. CDR1 is SGHDT, CDR2 YYEEEE, per germline. V dropped 5 bases and J dropped 0 bases, with 11 bases sitting between them. The CDR3 DNA sequence: TGTGCCAGCAGGTGGGACGGTATGAACACTGAAGCTTTCTTT. This translates into CASRWDGMNTEAFF. The full variable domain, completed using reference TRBV5-6 and TRBJ1-1, is DAGVTQSPTHLIKTRGQQVTLRCSPKSGHDTVSWYQQALGQGPQFIFQYYEEEERQRGNFPDRFSGHQFPNYSSELNVNALLLGDSALYLCASRWDGMNTEAFFGQGTRLTVV.

The chain couples TRBV7-2 to TRBJ2-5, with a weak D call TRBD1 (5 bases). Trimming removed 0 bases from V and 6 bases from J, with 11 bases in between. The CDR3 loop spans 14 amino acids. CDR1 is SGHTA and CDR2 is FQGNSA in the germline V gene. CDR3 bases: TGTGCCAGCAGCTTAGCGGAAAGGGGAAAGACCCAGTACTTC. Residues: CASSLAERGKTQYF.

J is TRBJ1-2 and V is TRBV7-2; TRBD1 matches at 11 bases. Germline V gives CDR1 SGHTA, CDR2 FQGNSA. V trimming: 1 base; J trimming: 2 bases; junction bases outside the gene matches: 9. This CDR3 comprises 18 residues. The CDR3 DNA follows: TGTGCCAGCAGCTTAGAATGGGGACAGGGGGACTGGAACTATGGCTACACCTTC. Protein: CASSLEWGQGDWNYGYTF.

The V call is TRBV18, the J call TRBJ1-1; 11 nucleotides agree with TRBD1. The CDR3 is made up of 14 amino acids. Losses at the gene ends were 4 bases for V and 4 bases for J; bases not matched to a gene: 2. Germline lookup yields CDR1 KGHSH and CDR2 LQKENI. For the CDR3, the DNA is TGTGCCAGCTCACAGGGGACAGGGGGCACTGAAGCTTTCTTT. The encoded protein is CASSQGTGGTEAFF.

The chain combines TRBV7-9 with TRBJ2-7; 7 bases are a match to TRBD1. The CDR3 contains 13 residues. Looked up from germline, CDR1 is SEHNR and CDR2 is FQNEAQ (reference sequence). After removal of 0 bases from V and 6 bases from J, the junction contained 2 bases not matched to a gene. The CDR3 sequence is CASSLAGGAEQYF. CDR3 in DNA: TGTGCCAGCAGCTTAGCAGGGGGCGCCGAGCAGTACTTC.

V usage is TRBV21-1 and J usage is TRBJ1-4; the D call of TRBD1 is as the table states it, not checked on the DNA. TRBV21-1 is a listed pseudogene. CDR3 length equals 15 residues. CDR3 in DNA: TGTGCCAGCAGCAACGCCGGGACAGGTAGTGAAAAACTGTTTTTT. Residues: CASSNAGTGSEKLFF.

This clone was recorded only once. V and J are TRBV6-5 and TRBJ2-1, with TRBD2 as a possible D gene (5 bases). V dropped 5 bases and J dropped 0 bases, with 11 bases sitting between them. Germline CDR1 reads MNHEY; CDR2 reads SVGAGI. This CDR3 contains 15 residues. CDR3 DNA sequence: TGTGCCAGCAGTAGAAGGGAGAGCTCCTACAATGAGCAGTTCTTC. The encoded protein is CASSRRESSYNEQFF.

The V call is TRBV6-5, the J call TRBJ2-7; D possibly corresponds to TRBD1 (5 bases). V was trimmed by 0 bases and J by 3 bases, leaving 12 bases between them. The germline V gene has CDR1 MNHEY and CDR2 SVGAGI. The CDR3 has 15 amino acids. DNA of the CDR3: TGTGCCAGCAGTTACTCATCAACAGGCAACTACGAGCAGTACTTC. Translated, it gives CASSYSSTGNYEQYF.

V gene TRBV28 combines with J gene TRBJ1-1; D is ambiguous. The CDR3 has 13 amino acids. V was clipped by 8 bases and J by 0 bases, with 10 bases between them. The germline V gene has CDR1 MDHEN and CDR2 SYDVKM. CDR3 coding DNA: TGTGCCAGCTCATATTCAATGAACACTGAAGCTTTCTTT. Encoded protein: CASSYSMNTEAFF.

This clone occurred a few times. The J gene is TRBJ1-1, the V gene TRBV9; D not resolved. Germline V gene sequence: CDR1 SGDLS, CDR2 YYNGEE. This CDR3 is built from 10 residues. V was shortened by 4 bases and J by 11 bases, with 9 bases between the two germline ends. The chain's CDR3 is CASSPVPAFF. CDR3 bases: TGTGCCAGCAGCCCGGTCCCGGCTTTCTTT.

The chain links TRBV19 to TRBJ1-3; D uncertain. The germline V gene encodes CDR1 LNHDA and CDR2 SQIVND (reference sequence). V was pared by 8 bases and J by 2 bases, with 7 bases between. CDR3 length equals 12 residues. The CDR3 nucleotides read TGTGCCAGTCGGGCACCTGGAAACACCATATATTTT. Translation: CASRAPGNTIYF.

The chain joins TRBV6-5 to TRBJ2-3; no reliable D call. CDR1 MNHEY and CDR2 SVGAGI come from the germline V gene. The CDR3 is 14 residues long. Deletions cut 0 bases from V and 5 bases from J, with 9 bases between. The CDR3 loop reads CASSYSPRGDTQYF. The CDR3 DNA reads as TGTGCCAGCAGTTACTCCCCCCGCGGAGATACGCAGTATTTT.

The V and J genes are TRBV3-1 (or the pseudogene TRBV3-2) and TRBJ2-3; D remains unclear. Germline assignment: CDR1 LGHDT and CDR2 YNNKEL (reference sequence). The V and J ends lost 0 bases and 4 bases respectively, with 8 bases between them. CDR3 size: 14 residues. The CDR3 DNA sequence: TGTGCCAGCAGCCAAGATGGTCGGGCAGATACGCAGTATTTT. Its translation: CASSQDGRADTQYF.

This rearrangement joins TRBV19 to TRBJ1-3; the D gene is possibly TRBD1 (6 bases). This CDR3 is 13 amino acids long. V was trimmed by 11 bases and J by 2 bases, leaving 13 bases between them. Germline V gene data show CDR1 as LNHDA and CDR2 as SQIVND (reference sequence). The CDR3 region is CASRGATGNTIYF. Here the CDR3 DNA reads TGTGCCTCTAGGGGGGCCACTGGAAACACCATATATTTT.

J is TRBJ2-4 and V is TRBV18; weak D call: TRBD2 (7 bases). V lost 3 bases and J lost 2, with 23 bases in between. Per the germline V gene, CDR1 is KGHSH and CDR2 is LQKENI. This CDR3 contains 19 residues. The CDR3 loop is CASSPTRGAGVVTKNIQYF. CDR3 sequence (DNA): TGTGCCAGCTCACCCACCCGGGGGGCTGGGGTTGTAACCAAAAACATTCAGTACTTC.

The gene calls are TRBV6-5 and TRBJ2-1; TRBD1 is a possible D gene (5 bases). The ends were cut back, 4 bases at V and 8 bases at J, with 6 bases in the middle. Per the germline V gene, CDR1 is MNHEY and CDR2 is SVGAGI. The CDR3 length is 11 residues. For the CDR3, the DNA is TGTGCCAGCAGTTCAGGGCATGAGCAGTTCTTC. This gives the protein CASSSGHEQFF.

This chain joins TRBV6-5 and TRBJ2-1, with no clear D. The CDR3 has 15 amino acids. Germline V gene lookup returns CDR1 MNHEY and CDR2 SVGAGI. Deletions cut 5 bases from V and 0 bases from J, with 11 bases between. The CDR3 is CASSTDLSSYNEQFF. The CDR3 DNA reads as TGTGCCAGCAGTACGGACCTGAGCTCCTACAATGAGCAGTTCTTC.

The chain employs TRBV7-6 and TRBJ1-3, with D perhaps matching TRBD1 (5 bases). Trimming stripped 5 bases from V and 3 bases from J, with 11 bases between. This CDR3 contains 14 residues. Germline CDR1 is SGHVS and CDR2 is FNYEAQ. CDR3 in amino acids: CASSASTVGNTIYF. The CDR3 nucleotides are TGTGCCAGCAGCGCCTCGACAGTTGGAAACACCATATATTTT. Complete variable domain (other parts from reference TRBV7-6 and TRBJ1-3): GAGVSQSPRYKVTKRGQDVALRCDPISGHVSLYWYRQALGQGPEFLTYFNYEAQQDKSGLPNDRFSAERPEGSISTLTIQRTEQRDSAMYRCASSASTVGNTIYFGEGSWLTVV.

V is TRBV6-2 or TRBV6-3 and J is TRBJ2-7, with D uncertain. The ends were cut back, 5 bases at V and 5 bases at J, with 10 bases in the middle. CDR1 is MNHEY and CDR2 is SVGEGT in the germline V gene. The CDR3 has 12 amino acids. The CDR3 region is CASSTSWDEQYF. Here the CDR3 DNA reads TGTGCCAGCAGTACCTCTTGGGACGAGCAGTACTTC.

V is TRBV19 and J is TRBJ1-5; D is uncertain. The CDR3 extends over 12 amino acids. Trimming stripped 1 base from V and 7 bases from J, with 5 bases between. CDR1 LNHDA and CDR2 SQIVND come from the germline V gene (reference sequence). This CDR3 reads CASSIVGQPQHF. CDR3 sequence (DNA): TGTGCCAGTAGTATAGTGGGCCAGCCCCAGCATTTT.